This T cell receptor beta chain derives from a study of T cells in Graves' hyperthyroidism and ophthalmopathy. This CDR3 region has 19 residues. Per the germline V gene, CDR1 is SGHRS and CDR2 is YFSETQ. The V segment lost 4 bases and the J segment 8 bases; nucleotides outside the gene matches: 24. There are many counts of this clonotype. Its antigen is as yet unknown. Study-wide results and caveats: Progression to ophthalmopathy was predicted a median of roughly 6.5 months early. Expanded thyroid clonotypes (above 0.001) were mostly also found in blood.

RNA transcripts yielded amplified TCR beta CDR3 regions. Primed by the HTBI set, a first-round RT-PCR was run on the TCR CDR3. TCRdb called the multiplex PCR reads again in MiXCR, with one record for every CDR3 protein. The sample includes around 99,000 distinct CDR3 sequences, 16% of them seen just once. Sequencing input: blood. The TCR comes from a woman aged 45-59 years with Graves' hyperthyroidism. V usage is TRBV5-1 and J usage is TRBJ2-1, with 7 positions matching TRBD1. This chain's CDR3 is CASSPQGKSLRHQGDEQFF. The CDR3 nucleotides are TGCGCCAGCAGCCCCCAAGGTAAATCGCTACGGCATCAGGGGGATGAGCAGTTCTTC.